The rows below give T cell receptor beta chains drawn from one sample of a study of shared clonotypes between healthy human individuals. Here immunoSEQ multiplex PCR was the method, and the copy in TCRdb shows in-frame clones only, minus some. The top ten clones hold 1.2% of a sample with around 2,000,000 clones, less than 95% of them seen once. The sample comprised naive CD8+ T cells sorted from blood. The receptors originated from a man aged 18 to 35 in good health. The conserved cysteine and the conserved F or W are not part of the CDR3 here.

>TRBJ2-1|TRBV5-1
ASSAGPYNEQF
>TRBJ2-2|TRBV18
ASSPWDRGNTGELF
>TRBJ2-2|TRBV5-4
ASSLQGRDTGELF
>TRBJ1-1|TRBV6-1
ASSEGHFQEENTEAF
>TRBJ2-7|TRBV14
ASSQGLYID
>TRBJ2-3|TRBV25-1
ASSGGGSSTDTQY
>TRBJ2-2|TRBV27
ASSPGTGITGELF
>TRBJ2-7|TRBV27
ASSLTPSGMLNEQY
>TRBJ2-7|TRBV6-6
ASSPGLAGET
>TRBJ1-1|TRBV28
ASSFLRTESTEAF
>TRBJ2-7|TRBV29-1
SVEHPGSYEQY
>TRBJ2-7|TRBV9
ASSVDVGNSYEQY
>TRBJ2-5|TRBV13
ASSSGTSGGADVGTQY
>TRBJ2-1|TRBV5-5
ASTLGIGGVDEQF
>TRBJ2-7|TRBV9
ASSVDPDPSYEQY
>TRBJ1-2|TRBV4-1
ASSQQGGGGIGYGYT
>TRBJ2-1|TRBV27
ASTLNPPVRSNEQF
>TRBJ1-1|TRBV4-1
ASSQVGVGEVAF
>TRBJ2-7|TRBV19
ASSLTGNYEQY
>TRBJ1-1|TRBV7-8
ASSRGANTEAF
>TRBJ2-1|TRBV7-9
ASSPGELQTKYNEQF
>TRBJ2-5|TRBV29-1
SVVGLAGTYQETQY
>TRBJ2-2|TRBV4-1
ASSLLAVTGELF
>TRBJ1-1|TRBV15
ATREWVNSLTVEAF
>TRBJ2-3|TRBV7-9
ASSLRLGQGETDTQY
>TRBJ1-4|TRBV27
ASRLRGALPEKLF
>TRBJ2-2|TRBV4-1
ASSQVGDRELF
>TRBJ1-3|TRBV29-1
SVEPETGIAGNTIY
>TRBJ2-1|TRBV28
ASSLIETGGNEQF
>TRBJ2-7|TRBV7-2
ASSDRDKGPNEQY
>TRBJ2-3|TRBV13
ASSSDSSDTQY
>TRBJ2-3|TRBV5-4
ASSWAQTGLDTQY
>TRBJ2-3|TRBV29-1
SVERKAHRTDTQY
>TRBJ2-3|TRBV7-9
ASSLHHTADTQY
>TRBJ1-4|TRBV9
ASNLQGEEKLF
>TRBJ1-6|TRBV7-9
ASSLTADYNSPLH
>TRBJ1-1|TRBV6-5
ASSYSSWVNTEAF
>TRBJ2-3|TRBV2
ASSELDGEGTDTQY
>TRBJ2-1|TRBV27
ASSGLVVDNEQF
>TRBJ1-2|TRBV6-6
ASLSYGYT
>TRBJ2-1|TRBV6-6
ASSYSISGPYNEQF
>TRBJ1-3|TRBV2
ASISNPGHDSGNTIY
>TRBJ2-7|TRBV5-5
ASSLDGSNPYEQY
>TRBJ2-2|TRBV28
ASSTGTGNTGELF
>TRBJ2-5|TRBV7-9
ASSSPGRAQETQY
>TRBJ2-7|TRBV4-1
ASSQAGSYEQY
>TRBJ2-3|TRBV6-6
ASSQDRTDTQY
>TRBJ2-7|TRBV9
ASSGTSGRSEQY
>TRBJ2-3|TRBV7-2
ASSQLGSTDTQY
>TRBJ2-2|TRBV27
ASSLLWTGGVNTGELF
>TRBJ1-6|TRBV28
ASSFRLGGLGSPLH
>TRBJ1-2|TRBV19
ASSIWAQTEDGYT
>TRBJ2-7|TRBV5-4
ASSLDGLGHEQY